Below, 10 T cell receptor beta chains from the same sample are listed, as sequenced in a study of blood T cell repertoires in COVID-19. Clones were sequenced by immunoSEQ multiplex PCR, and TCRdb holds only the in-frame ones, with some missing. The data hold about 120,000 clones, with roughly four fifths observed a single time. The sequenced sample was peripheral blood. These receptors all stem from a woman aged 55 to 70 with acute or convalescent COVID-19.

This clone was seen once. The V call is TRBV13, the J call TRBJ2-3; TRBD2 matches 11 bases. V shed 6 bases, J shed 0 bases, and the junction held 2 bases outside the gene matches. The CDR3 sequence is 15 residues long. Germline CDR1 reads PRHDT; CDR2 reads FYEKMQ (reference sequence). In nucleotides, the CDR3 is TGTGCCAGCAGAGGACTAGCGGGCAGCACAGATACGCAGTATTTT. It codes for CASRGLAGSTDTQYF.

The chain couples TRBV27 to TRBJ2-1; a weak D match, TRBD2 (7 bases). CDR1 is MNHEY and CDR2 is SMNVEV in the germline V gene (reference sequence). V lost 3 bases, J lost 9 bases, and 18 bases lay in between. The CDR3 runs to 15 residues. This CDR3 reads CASSFVGGPLGEQFF. The CDR3 nucleotides are TGTGCCAGCAGTTTCGTGGGGGGGCCCCTCGGTGAGCAGTTCTTC.

This chain links TRBV4-2 with TRBJ2-1; 10 nucleotides agree with TRBD2. Germline CDR1 and CDR2: LGHNA and YNFKEQ. V was clipped by 6 bases and J by 7 bases; unmatched bases: 6. The CDR3 length is 14 residues. CDR3 protein: CASRPRLAGNEQFF. CDR3 sequence (DNA): TGTGCCAGCAGACCCAGACTAGCGGGTAATGAGCAGTTCTTC.

This chain joins TRBV2 and TRBJ2-7; 11 bases line up with TRBD2. CDR3 length equals 15 residues. Germline V gives CDR1 SNHLY, CDR2 FYNNEI. V trimming: 6 bases; J trimming: 1 base; junction bases outside the gene matches: 5. The CDR3 DNA sequence: TGTGCCAGCAGGAGACTAGCGGGGAGTTCCTACGAGCAGTACTTC. Its protein product is CASRRLAGSSYEQYF.

The gene calls are TRBV6-6 and TRBJ1-4, with TRBD1 as a possible D gene (6 bases). This CDR3 is built from 14 residues. CDR1 MNHNY and CDR2 SVGAGI come from the germline V gene (reference sequence). V dropped 6 bases and J dropped 8 bases, with 16 bases sitting between them. The CDR3 spells CASRSQGSGEKLFF. CDR3 in DNA: TGTGCCAGCAGATCCCAGGGGTCCGGCGAAAAACTGTTTTTT.

Comments on this clone: Other DNA sequences within the sample encode an identical CDR3. The CDR3 is CASSITGEDSPLHF. Here the CDR3 DNA reads TGTGCCAGTAGTATAACAGGGGAGGATTCACCCCTCCACTTT. The chain recombines TRBV19 with TRBJ1-6; 7 bases match TRBD1. Germline CDR1 and CDR2: LNHDA and SQIVND (reference sequence). This CDR3 has 14 residues. The ends lost 2 bases at V and 8 bases at J; junction bases unmatched: 3.

This chain links TRBV14 with TRBJ1-1, with 10 bases aligning to TRBD1. The germline gives CDR1 SGHDN, CDR2 FVKESK. This CDR3 has 15 residues. J gave up 5 bases and V 0 bases, and 3 bases lay outside the gene matches. The CDR3 DNA sequence: TGTGCCAGCAGCCAAGAGGGGACAGGGGTAACTGAAGCTTTCTTT. Translating gives CASSQEGTGVTEAFF.

The V call is TRBV23-1, the J call TRBJ2-5, with 8 nucleotides matching TRBD2. TRBV23-1 is identified as an open reading frame with a role that is uncertain. This CDR3 contains 16 residues. The junction had 15 bases not matched to a gene; V was cut back by 8 bases and J by 4 bases. The DNA of the CDR3 is TGCGCCAGCCCGACCGGGTCGGGGGGGCCGGGAGAGACCCAGTACTTC. Its translation is CASPTGSGGPGETQYF.

A single count supports this clone. The V gene is TRBV30, the J gene TRBJ2-7; 10 positions agree with TRBD1. The CDR3 contains 21 residues. J was trimmed by 6 bases and V by 4 bases; bases with no gene match: 30. Per the germline V gene, CDR1 is GTSNPN and CDR2 is SVGIG (reference sequence). CDR3: CAWTFGPRSRQGARGLGEQYF. CDR3 coding DNA: TGTGCCTGGACCTTCGGCCCCAGATCGAGACAGGGGGCGCGGGGACTAGGCGAGCAGTACTTC.

CDR3 residues: CASSLDKTGGIETQYF. CDR3 nucleotides: TGTGCCAGCAGCTTAGATAAAACAGGCGGAATCGAGACCCAGTACTTC. The rearrangement uses TRBV11-2 and TRBJ2-5, with D perhaps TRBD1 (5 bases). Germline V gene data show CDR1 as SGHAT and CDR2 as FQNNGV. The length of the CDR3 is 16 residues. V dropped 0 bases and J dropped 5 bases, with 16 bases sitting between them.